This T cell receptor beta chain was identified in a study of shared clonotypes between healthy human individuals. With respect to this clone: Its specificity is unknown.

Each PCR replicate from the sorted subsets contained roughly 210 ng DNA, which is around 30,000 T cell genomes. Per the original methods: As immunoSEQ supplied junction-only sequences (without quality scores), filtering differed. The protocol was immunoSEQ multiplex PCR, while the TCRdb copy is restricted to in-frame clones and leaves out a portion. The V and J calls and clone size were taken over from that table, and D and trimming were inferred from the DNA. The repertoire holds approximately 2,300,000 clones, with 85% to 95% as singletons. The study's findings and limits: Richness estimates generally favored naive over memory subsets. Clonotypes shared by all four sorted-subset donors had higher generation probabilities than non-shared clonotypes.

The CDR3 sequence is 14 residues long. Trimming cost V 5 bases and J 2 bases, with 11 bases left between them. Per germline, CDR1 SGHDT and CDR2 YYEEEE. Sequences were obtained from naive CD4+ T cells from PBMCs. Subset here: CD45RA+ positively selected. The clonotype comes from a young man in good health. Some clones in this sample may be carry-over from other donors' samples. This rearrangement joins TRBV5-6 to TRBJ1-3, with D perhaps TRBD1 (5 bases). CDR3 region: CASSSRQPGNTIYF. CDR3 DNA: TGTGCCAGCAGTTCACGACAGCCTGGAAACACCATATATTTT.